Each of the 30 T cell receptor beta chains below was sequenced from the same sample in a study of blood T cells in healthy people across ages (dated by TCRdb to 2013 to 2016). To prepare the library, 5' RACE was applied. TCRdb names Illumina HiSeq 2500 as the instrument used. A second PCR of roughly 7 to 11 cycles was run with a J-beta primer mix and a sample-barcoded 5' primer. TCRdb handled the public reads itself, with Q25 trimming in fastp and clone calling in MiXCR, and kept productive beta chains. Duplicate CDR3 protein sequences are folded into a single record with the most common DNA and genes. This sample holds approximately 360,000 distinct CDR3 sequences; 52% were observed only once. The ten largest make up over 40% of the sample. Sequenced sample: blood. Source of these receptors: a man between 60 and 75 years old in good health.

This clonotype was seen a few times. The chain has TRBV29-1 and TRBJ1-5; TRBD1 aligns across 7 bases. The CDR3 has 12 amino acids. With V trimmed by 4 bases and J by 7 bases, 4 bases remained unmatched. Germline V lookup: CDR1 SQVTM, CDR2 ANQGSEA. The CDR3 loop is CSVGQGDQPQHF. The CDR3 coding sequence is TGCAGCGTTGGTCAGGGGGACCAGCCCCAGCATTTT.

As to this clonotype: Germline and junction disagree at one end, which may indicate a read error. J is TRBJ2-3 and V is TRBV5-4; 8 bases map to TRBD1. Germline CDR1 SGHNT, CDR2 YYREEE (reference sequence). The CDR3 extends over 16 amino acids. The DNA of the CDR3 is TGTGCCAGCAGCTCGGGACAGGCGTTCAAGGCAGATGCGCAGTATTTT. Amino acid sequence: CASSSGQAFKADAQYF.

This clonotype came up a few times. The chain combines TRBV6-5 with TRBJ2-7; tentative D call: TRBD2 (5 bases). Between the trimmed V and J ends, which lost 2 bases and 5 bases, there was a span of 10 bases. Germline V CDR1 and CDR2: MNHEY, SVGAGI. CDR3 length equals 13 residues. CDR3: CASSYGGSDEQYF. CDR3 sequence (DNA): TGTGCCAGCAGTTACGGAGGATCGGACGAGCAGTACTTC.

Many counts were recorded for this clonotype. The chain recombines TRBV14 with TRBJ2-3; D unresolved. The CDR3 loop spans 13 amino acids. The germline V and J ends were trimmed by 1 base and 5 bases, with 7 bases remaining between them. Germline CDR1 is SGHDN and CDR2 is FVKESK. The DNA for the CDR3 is TGTGCCAGCAGCCAAGCCCTAGTAGATACGCAGTATTTT. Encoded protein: CASSQALVDTQYF.

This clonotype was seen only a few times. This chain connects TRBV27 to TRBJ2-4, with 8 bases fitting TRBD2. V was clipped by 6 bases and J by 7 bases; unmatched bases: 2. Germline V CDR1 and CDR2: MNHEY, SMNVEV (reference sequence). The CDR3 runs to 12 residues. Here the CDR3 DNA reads TGTGCCAGCAGGACGGGGGGGAACATTCAGTACTTC. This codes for CASRTGGNIQYF.

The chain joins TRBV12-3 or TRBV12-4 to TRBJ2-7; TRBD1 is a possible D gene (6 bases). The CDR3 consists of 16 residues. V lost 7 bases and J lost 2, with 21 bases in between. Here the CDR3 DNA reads TGTGCCAGCAAACCATCCCGGGGCAGGGGAACCTACGAGCAGTACTTC. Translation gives CASKPSRGRGTYEQYF.

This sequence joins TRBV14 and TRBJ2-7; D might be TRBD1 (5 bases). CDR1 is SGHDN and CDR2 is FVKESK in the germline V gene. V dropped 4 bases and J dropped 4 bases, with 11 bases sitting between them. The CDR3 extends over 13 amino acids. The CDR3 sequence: CASSPFQGYEQYF. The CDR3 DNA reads TGTGCCAGCAGCCCTTTCCAGGGATACGAGCAGTACTTC.

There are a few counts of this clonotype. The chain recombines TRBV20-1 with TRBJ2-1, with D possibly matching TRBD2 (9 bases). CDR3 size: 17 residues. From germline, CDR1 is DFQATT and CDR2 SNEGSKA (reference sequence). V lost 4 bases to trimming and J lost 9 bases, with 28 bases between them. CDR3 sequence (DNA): TGCAGTGCTAACGACAGGGGTGGGGCTAGCGGGGCGATTGAGCAGTTCTTC. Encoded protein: CSANDRGGASGAIEQFF.

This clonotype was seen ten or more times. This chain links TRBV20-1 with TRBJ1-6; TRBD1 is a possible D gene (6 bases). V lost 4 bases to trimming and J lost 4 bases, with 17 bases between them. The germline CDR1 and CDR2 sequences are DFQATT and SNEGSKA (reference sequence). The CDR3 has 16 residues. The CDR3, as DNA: TGCAGTGCTAACCCGCAGGGGATTCAGTATAATTCACCCCTCCACTTT. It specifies CSANPQGIQYNSPLHF.

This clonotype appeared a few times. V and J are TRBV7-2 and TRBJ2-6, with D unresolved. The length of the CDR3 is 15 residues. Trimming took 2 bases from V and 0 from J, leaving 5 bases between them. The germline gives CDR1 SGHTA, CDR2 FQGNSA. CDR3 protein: CASSLSLSGANVLTF. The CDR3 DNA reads TGTGCCAGCAGCTTATCCCTCTCTGGGGCCAACGTCCTGACTTTC.

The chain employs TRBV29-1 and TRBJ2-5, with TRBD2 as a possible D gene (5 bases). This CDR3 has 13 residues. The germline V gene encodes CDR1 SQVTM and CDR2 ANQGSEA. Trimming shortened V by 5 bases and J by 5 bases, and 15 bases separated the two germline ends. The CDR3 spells CSVTKTSGETQYF. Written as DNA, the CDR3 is TGCAGCGTTACCAAAACGTCGGGGGAGACCCAGTACTTC.

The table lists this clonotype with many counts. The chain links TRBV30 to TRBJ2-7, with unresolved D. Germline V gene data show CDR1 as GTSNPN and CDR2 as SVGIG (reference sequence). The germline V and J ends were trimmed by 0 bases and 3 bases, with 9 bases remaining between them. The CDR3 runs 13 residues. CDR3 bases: TGTGCCTGGAGTGTTGGAGCCTACTACGAGCAGTACTTC. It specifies CAWSVGAYYEQYF.

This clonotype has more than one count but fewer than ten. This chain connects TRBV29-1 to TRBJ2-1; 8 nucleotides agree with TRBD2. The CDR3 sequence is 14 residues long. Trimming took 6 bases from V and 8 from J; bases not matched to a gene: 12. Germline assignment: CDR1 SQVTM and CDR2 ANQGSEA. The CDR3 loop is CSVMTGTSWYEQFF. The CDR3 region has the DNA TGCAGCGTCATGACTGGGACTAGTTGGTATGAGCAGTTCTTC.

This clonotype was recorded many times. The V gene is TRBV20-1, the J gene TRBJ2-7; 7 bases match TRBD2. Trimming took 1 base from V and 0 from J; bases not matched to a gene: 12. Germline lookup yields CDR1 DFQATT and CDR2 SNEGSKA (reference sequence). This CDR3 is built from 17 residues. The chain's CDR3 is CSARAWARDYPSYEQYF. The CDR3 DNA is TGCAGTGCTAGAGCCTGGGCCCGGGACTATCCCTCCTACGAGCAGTACTTC.

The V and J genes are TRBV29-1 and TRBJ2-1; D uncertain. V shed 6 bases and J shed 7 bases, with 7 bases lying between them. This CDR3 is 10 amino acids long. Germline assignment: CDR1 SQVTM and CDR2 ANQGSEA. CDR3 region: CSVSWNEQFF. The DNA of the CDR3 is TGCAGCGTCAGCTGGAATGAGCAGTTCTTC.

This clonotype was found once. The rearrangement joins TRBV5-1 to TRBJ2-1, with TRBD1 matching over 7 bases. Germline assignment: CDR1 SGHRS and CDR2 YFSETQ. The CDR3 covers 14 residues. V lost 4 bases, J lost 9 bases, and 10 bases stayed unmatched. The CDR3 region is CASSVVGGGGEQFF. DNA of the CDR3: TGCGCCAGCAGCGTGGTAGGGGGCGGAGGTGAGCAGTTCTTC.

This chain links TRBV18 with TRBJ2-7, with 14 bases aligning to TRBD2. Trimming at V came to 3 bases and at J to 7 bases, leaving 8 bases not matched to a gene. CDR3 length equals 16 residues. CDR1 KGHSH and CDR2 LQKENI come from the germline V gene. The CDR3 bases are TGTGCCAGCTCACCCGGACTAGCGGGGGGCCTCAATGAGCAGTACTTC. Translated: CASSPGLAGGLNEQYF.

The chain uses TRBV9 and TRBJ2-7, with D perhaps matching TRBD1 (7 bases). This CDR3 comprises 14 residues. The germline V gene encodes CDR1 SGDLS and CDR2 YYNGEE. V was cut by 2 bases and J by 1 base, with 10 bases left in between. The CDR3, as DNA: TGTGCCAGCAGCGTCGGGGGACAGTCCTACGAGCAGTACTTC. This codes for CASSVGGQSYEQYF.

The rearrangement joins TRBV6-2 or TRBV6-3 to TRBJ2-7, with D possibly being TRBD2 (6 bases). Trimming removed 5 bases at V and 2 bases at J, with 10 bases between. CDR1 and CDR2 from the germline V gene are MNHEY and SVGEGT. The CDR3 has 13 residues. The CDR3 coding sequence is TGTGCCAGCAGTCTACTAGCCCCCTACGAGCAGTACTTC. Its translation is CASSLLAPYEQYF.

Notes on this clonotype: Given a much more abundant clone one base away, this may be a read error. The CDR3 sequence: CASSSATNSGANVRTF. CDR3 in DNA: TGTGCCAGCAGCTCGGCCACTAACTCTGGGGCCAACGTCCGGACTTTC. The genes are TRBV5-5 and TRBJ2-6; maybe TRBD1 (5 bases). This CDR3 contains 16 residues. In germline, CDR1 is SGHKS, CDR2 YYEKEE (reference sequence). The full variable domain, with the rest looked up from reference TRBV5-5 and TRBJ2-6, is DAGVTQSPTHLIKTRGQQVTLRCSPISGHKSVSWYQQVLGQGPQFIFQYYEKEERGRGNFPDRFSARQFPNYSSELNVNALLLGDSALYLCASSSATNSGANVRTFGAGSRLTVL.

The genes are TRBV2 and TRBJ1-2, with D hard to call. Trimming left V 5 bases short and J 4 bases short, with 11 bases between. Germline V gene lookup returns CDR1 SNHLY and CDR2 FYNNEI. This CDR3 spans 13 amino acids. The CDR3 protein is CASSPRGSYGYTF. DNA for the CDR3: TGTGCCAGCAGTCCCCGCGGCAGCTATGGCTACACCTTC.

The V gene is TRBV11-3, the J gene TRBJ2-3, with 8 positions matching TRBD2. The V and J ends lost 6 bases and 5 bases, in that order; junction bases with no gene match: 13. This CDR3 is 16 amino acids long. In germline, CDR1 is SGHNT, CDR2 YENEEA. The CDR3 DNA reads TGTGCCAGCAGTTGGGGTGGAGCGGGGGAAGGAGATACGCAGTATTTT. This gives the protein CASSWGGAGEGDTQYF.

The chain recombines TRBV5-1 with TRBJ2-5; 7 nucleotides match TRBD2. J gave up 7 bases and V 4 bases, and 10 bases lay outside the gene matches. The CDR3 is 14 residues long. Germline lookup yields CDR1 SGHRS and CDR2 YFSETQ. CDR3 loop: CASSVGLEGTTQYF. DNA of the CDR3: TGCGCCAGCAGCGTCGGACTAGAGGGTACGACCCAGTACTTC.

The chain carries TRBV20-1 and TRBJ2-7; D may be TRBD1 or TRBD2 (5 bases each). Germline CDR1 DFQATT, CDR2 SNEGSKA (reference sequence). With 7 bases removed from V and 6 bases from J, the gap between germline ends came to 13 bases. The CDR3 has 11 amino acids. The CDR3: CSGTHGGEQYF. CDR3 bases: TGCAGTGGAACCCATGGGGGCGAGCAGTACTTC.

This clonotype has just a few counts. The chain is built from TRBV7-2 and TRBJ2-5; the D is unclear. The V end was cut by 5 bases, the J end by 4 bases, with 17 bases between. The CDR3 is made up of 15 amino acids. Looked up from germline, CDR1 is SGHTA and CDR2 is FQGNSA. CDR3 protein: CASSEVPWRGETQYF. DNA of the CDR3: TGTGCCAGCAGCGAAGTCCCTTGGCGCGGAGAGACCCAGTACTTC.

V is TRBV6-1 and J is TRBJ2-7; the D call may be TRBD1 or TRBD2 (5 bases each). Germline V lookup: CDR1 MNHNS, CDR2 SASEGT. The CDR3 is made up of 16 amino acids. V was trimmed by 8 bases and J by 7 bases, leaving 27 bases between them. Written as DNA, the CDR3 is TGTGCCAGCGATGCGGGCATGGGGACGACTACGGAGGAGCAGTACTTC. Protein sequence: CASDAGMGTTTEEQYF.

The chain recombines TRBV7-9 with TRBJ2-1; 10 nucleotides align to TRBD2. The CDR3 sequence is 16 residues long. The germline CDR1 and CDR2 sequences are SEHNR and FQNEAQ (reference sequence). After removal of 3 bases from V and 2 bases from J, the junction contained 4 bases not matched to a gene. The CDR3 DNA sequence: TGTGCCAGCAGCTTCCTAGCGGGAGCCCCCTACAATGAGCAGTTCTTC. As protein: CASSFLAGAPYNEQFF.

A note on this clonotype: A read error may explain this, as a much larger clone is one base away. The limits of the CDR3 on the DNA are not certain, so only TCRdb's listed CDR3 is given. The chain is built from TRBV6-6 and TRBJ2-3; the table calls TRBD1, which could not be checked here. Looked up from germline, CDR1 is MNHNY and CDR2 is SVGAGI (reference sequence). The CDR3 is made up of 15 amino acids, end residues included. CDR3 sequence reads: CASSWVGEGTDTRYF.

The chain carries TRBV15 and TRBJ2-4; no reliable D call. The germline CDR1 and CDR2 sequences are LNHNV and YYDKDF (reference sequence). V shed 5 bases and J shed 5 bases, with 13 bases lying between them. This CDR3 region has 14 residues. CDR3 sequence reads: CATSENRLQNIQYF. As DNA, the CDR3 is TGTGCCACCAGCGAGAACAGACTTCAAAACATTCAGTACTTC.

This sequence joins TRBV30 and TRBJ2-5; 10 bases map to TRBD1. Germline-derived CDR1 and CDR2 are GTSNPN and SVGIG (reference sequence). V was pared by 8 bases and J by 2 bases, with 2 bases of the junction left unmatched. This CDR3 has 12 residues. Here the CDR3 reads CAGQGGQETQYF. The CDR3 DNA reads TGTGCCGGACAGGGGGGGCAAGAGACCCAGTACTTC.